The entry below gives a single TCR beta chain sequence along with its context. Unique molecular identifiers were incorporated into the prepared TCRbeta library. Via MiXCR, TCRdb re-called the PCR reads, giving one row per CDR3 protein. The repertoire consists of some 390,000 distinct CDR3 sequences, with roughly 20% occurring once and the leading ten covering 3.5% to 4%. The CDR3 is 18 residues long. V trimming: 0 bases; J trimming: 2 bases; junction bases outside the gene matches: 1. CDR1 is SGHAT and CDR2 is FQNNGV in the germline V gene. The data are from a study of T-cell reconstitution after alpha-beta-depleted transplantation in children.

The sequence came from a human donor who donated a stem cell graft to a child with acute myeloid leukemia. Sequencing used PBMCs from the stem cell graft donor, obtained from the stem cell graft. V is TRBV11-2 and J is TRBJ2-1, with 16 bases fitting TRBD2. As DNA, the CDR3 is TGTGCCAGCAGCTTAGAGGGACTAGCGGGAGGGACCTACAATGAGCAGTTCTTC. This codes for CASSLEGLAGGTYNEQFF.